This TCR beta chain was documented in a study of CD8 T cells in Susac syndrome. RNA in amounts of about 0.45 to 1 ug was reverse transcribed with random hexamers. TCRdb used MiXCR to reprocess the immunoSEQ multiplex PCR reads, holding one entry per CDR3 protein. The data contain 150,000 to 190,000 distinct CDR3 sequences, roughly 96% of them singletons. CDR1 is DFQATT, CDR2 SNEGSKA, per germline (reference sequence). The trim removed 7 bases at V and 4 bases at J, leaving 7 bases unmatched. This CDR3 region has 13 residues. V and J are TRBV20-1 and TRBJ1-2; 9 bases are a match to TRBD1. This receptor was obtained from a human donor with multiple sclerosis. The sequencing input was CD8+ T cells from PBMCs. The CDR3: CSVSDRGAYGYTF. For the CDR3, the DNA is TGCAGTGTTTCCGACAGGGGGGCCTATGGCTACACCTTC.